The 6 T cell receptor beta chains reported below all come from one sample, sequenced in a study of blood T cell repertoires in COVID-19. The protocol was immunoSEQ multiplex PCR, while the TCRdb copy is restricted to in-frame clones and leaves out a portion. The sample records approximately 220,000 clones, roughly 80% being singletons. The specimen was PBMCs or T cells enriched from blood (not recorded which). These receptors were obtained from a woman between 50 and 59 years old who had been exposed to COVID-19.

The chain links TRBV7-2 to TRBJ1-3; D ambiguous. This CDR3 spans 17 amino acids. V lost 5 bases, J lost 0 bases, and 17 bases lay in between. Germline assignment: CDR1 SGHTA and CDR2 FQGNSA. CDR3 sequence: CASSTLRGFRSGNTIYF. In DNA, the CDR3 is TGTGCCAGCAGCACGCTACGAGGTTTTCGCTCTGGAAACACCATATATTTT.

The chain joins TRBV6-5 to TRBJ1-2; maybe TRBD1 (6 bases). Germline CDR1 and CDR2: MNHEY and SVGAGI. Trimming stripped 4 bases from V and 2 bases from J, with 8 bases between. This CDR3 comprises 13 residues. Written as DNA, the CDR3 is TGTGCCAGCAGTTTGGACAGCAACTATGGCTACACCTTC. Translation gives CASSLDSNYGYTF.

This clone was found once. The gene calls are TRBV3-1 (or the pseudogene TRBV3-2) and TRBJ2-2; 7 bases are shared with TRBD1. The CDR3 is 15 amino acids. Per the germline V gene, CDR1 is LGHDT and CDR2 is YNNKEL (reference sequence). V was pared by 6 bases and J by 4 bases, with 8 bases of the junction left unmatched. The DNA of the CDR3 is TGTGCCAGCAGTCCGACAGGGACCTCCACCGGGGAGCTGTTTTTT. Amino acids: CASSPTGTSTGELFF.

The V call is TRBV14, the J call TRBJ1-5, with D maybe TRBD1 (6 bases). Germline assignment: CDR1 SGHDN and CDR2 FVKESK. V lost 0 bases and J lost 0, with 12 bases in between. The CDR3 is made up of 17 amino acids. The CDR3 sequence is CASSQDQGGASNQPQHF. CDR3 sequence (DNA): TGTGCCAGCAGCCAAGATCAAGGGGGGGCTAGCAATCAGCCCCAGCATTTT.

This clone showed up just once. The chain is built from TRBV6-5 and TRBJ2-2; 9 positions agree with TRBD1. With 6 bases clipped from V and 8 bases from J, the junction kept 7 bases outside the gene matches. Germline CDR1 reads MNHEY; CDR2 reads SVGAGI. This CDR3 region has 14 residues. The CDR3 DNA reads TGTGCCAGCAGCGGTAACAGGGGGCAGGGGGAGCTGTTTTTT. Translation gives CASSGNRGQGELFF.

This chain links TRBV5-1 with TRBJ1-6; no reliable D call. Germline V CDR1 and CDR2: SGHRS, YFSETQ. This CDR3 spans 13 amino acids. V lost 2 bases and J 10 bases, leaving 10 bases between the germline ends. CDR3 sequence reads: CASSFRVGSPLHF. As DNA, the CDR3 is TGCGCCAGCAGCTTCCGGGTTGGGTCACCCCTCCACTTT.